Listed below are T cell receptor beta chains from one sample, sequenced in a study of T cell responses to AZD1222 COVID-19 vaccine. The repertoire was sequenced with immunoSEQ multiplex PCR; TCRdb's copy has only in-frame clones and lacks some. Seen here are roughly 93,000 clones, 89% observed once, and the top ten hold under 2%. The source material was peripheral blood, sampled on day 0 of AZD1222 vaccination. Receptors originate from an adult in good health. The CDR3 runs from the conserved cysteine through the conserved F or W.

TRBV5-4	TRBJ1-3	CASSSDLLSGNTIYF
TRBV27	TRBJ1-1	CASSPRGGAREAFF
TRBV5-1	TRBJ2-7	CASSSLAGAAFSYEQYF
TRBV28	TRBJ1-2	CASSLYGGANGYTF
TRBV4-1	TRBJ2-1	CASSQEGRYNEQFF
TRBV7-9	TRBJ2-5	CASSLTGAARTQYF
TRBV5-1	TRBJ1-2	CASRMQGPDYGYTF
TRBV9	TRBJ1-5	CASSPRGSRNQPQHF
TRBV19	TRBJ1-3	CASSIERGNTIYF
TRBV3-1/TRBV3-2	TRBJ2-1	CASSQAGQGTGEQFF
TRBV10-3	TRBJ2-2	CAITPAAGGHDTGELFF
TRBV9	TRBJ2-5	CASSVGASGEGETQYF